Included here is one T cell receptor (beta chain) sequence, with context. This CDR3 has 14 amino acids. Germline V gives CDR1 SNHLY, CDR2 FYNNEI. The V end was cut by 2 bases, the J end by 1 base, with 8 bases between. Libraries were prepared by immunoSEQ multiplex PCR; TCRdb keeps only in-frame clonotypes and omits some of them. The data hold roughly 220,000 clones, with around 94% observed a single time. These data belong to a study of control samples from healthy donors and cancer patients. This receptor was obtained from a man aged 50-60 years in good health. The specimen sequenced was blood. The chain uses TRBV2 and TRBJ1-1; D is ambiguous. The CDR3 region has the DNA TGTGCCAGCAGTGAACGTCGGGGGAACACTGAAGCTTTCTTT. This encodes CASSERRGNTEAFF.